The rows below give T cell receptor beta chains drawn from one sample of a study of T cell changes during pregnancy in multiple sclerosis. Sequencing used immunoSEQ multiplex PCR; TCRdb keeps in-frame clones, though not all of them. The sample gives more than 70,000 clones, 90% to 95% of which show up once; over 2% is in the top ten. The starting material was peripheral blood, obtained in the second trimester of pregnancy. These receptors were taken from a female donor with multiple sclerosis, enrolled in a pregnancy study. CDR3s include the opening cysteine and the closing phenylalanine or tryptophan. The D gene is left open where the match is weak. The listing skips clone size in some rows; elsewhere it reads once, few, many or a size class.

V,J,size,D,CDR3,DNA
TRBV19,TRBJ2-7,NA,TRBD1,CASSLQGEYEQYF,TGTGCCAGTAGCCTACAGGGGGAATACGAGCAGTACTTC
TRBV4-1,TRBJ2-6,NA,NA,CASSHRGPTSGANVLTF,TGCGCCAGCAGCCACAGGGGACCGACCTCTGGGGCCAACGTCCTGACTTTC
TRBV27,TRBJ1-1,NA,TRBD1,CASSHRGGTEAFF,TGTGCCAGCAGCCACAGGGGAGGCACTGAAGCTTTCTTT
TRBV15,TRBJ1-1,NA,NA,CATARGRRNTEAFF,TGTGCCACAGCTAGGGGAAGAAGGAACACTGAAGCTTTCTTT
TRBV19,TRBJ2-5,NA,TRBD2,CASSIRAGGRETQYF,TGTGCCAGTAGTATACGAGCGGGGGGGCGGGAGACCCAGTACTTC
TRBV27,TRBJ2-7,NA,NA,CASSTGTEQYF,TGTGCCAGCAGCACCGGTACGGAGCAGTACTTC
TRBV5-1,TRBJ2-7,NA,NA,CASSFSTDYYEQYF,TGCGCCAGCAGCTTTTCGACGGACTACTACGAGCAGTACTTC
TRBV6-6,TRBJ1-1,NA,NA,CASSRTANTEAFF,TGTGCCAGCAGTCGGACAGCGAACACTGAAGCTTTCTTT
TRBV11-3,TRBJ1-1,NA,TRBD1,CASSYGQGSSTEAFF,TGTGCCAGCAGCTACGGACAGGGCTCGAGTACTGAAGCTTTCTTT
TRBV9,TRBJ2-2,NA,TRBD1,CASSAPGQGNTGELFF,TGTGCCAGCAGCGCCCCGGGACAGGGGAACACCGGGGAGCTGTTTTTT
TRBV2,TRBJ1-5,NA,TRBD1,CASSEDRGNQPQHF,TGTGCCAGCAGCGAGGACAGGGGCAATCAGCCCCAGCATTTT
TRBV5-1,TRBJ2-5,NA,TRBD2,CASRNGRGYQETQYF,TGCGCCAGCCGCAATGGGCGGGGGTACCAAGAGACCCAGTACTTC
TRBV7-9,TRBJ1-6,NA,NA,CASSSSTASSYNSPLHF,TGTGCCAGCAGCTCTTCGACGGCTAGCTCCTATAATTCACCCCTCCACTTT
TRBV5-1,TRBJ1-6,NA,TRBD1,CASSLFITGTGVSPLHF,TGCGCCAGCAGCCTTTTTATTACCGGGACAGGGGTTTCACCCCTCCACTTT
TRBV9,TRBJ1-6,once,NA,CASSVDFRDSPLHF,TGTGCCAGCAGCGTAGATTTTCGGGATTCACCCCTCCACTTT
TRBV18,TRBJ1-2,NA,TRBD1,CASSPMDRDYGYTF,TGTGCCAGCTCACCCATGGACAGGGACTATGGCTACACCTTC
TRBV11-2,TRBJ2-5,NA,NA,CASSRPAETQYF,TGTGCCAGCAGCCGCCCCGCGGAGACCCAGTACTTC
TRBV15,TRBJ2-3,NA,TRBD1,CATSGDSFADTQYF,TGTGCCACCAGCGGGGACAGTTTTGCAGATACGCAGTATTTT
TRBV5-6,TRBJ1-1,NA,NA,CASSLAPQGRSEAFF,TGTGCCAGCAGCTTGGCCCCACAGGGTCGCTCTGAAGCTTTCTTT
TRBV6-6,TRBJ2-7,NA,TRBD2,CASSYNSGGYEQYF,TGTGCCAGCAGTTACAATAGCGGGGGGTACGAGCAGTACTTC
TRBV9,TRBJ1-4,NA,TRBD1,CASSARGREKLFF,TGTGCCAGCAGCGCCAGGGGGAGGGAAAAACTGTTTTTT
TRBV2,TRBJ1-2,NA,NA,CASSPDTFNYGYTF,TGTGCCAGCAGCCCCGACACTTTCAACTATGGCTACACCTTC
TRBV7-2,TRBJ2-3,NA,TRBD2,CASSLIAGLDTQYF,TGTGCCAGCAGCTTAATAGCGGGGCTGGATACGCAGTATTTT
TRBV9,TRBJ2-7,NA,NA,CASSPTSGPYEQYF,TGTGCCAGCAGCCCAACTAGTGGGCCCTACGAGCAGTACTTC
TRBV5-1,TRBJ2-7,NA,NA,CASSPAPRGVGYEQYF,TGCGCCAGCAGCCCGGCCCCTAGAGGTGTAGGATACGAGCAGTACTTC
TRBV29-1,TRBJ1-2,NA,TRBD1,CSVRDRGNYGYTF,TGCAGCGTTCGGGACAGGGGTAACTATGGCTACACCTTC
TRBV19,TRBJ1-2,NA,NA,CASRTRDITAYGYTF,TGTGCCAGTAGGACCCGGGACATTACCGCCTATGGCTACACCTTC
TRBV7-9,TRBJ1-4,NA,TRBD1,CASSSEDREDEKLFF,TGTGCCAGCAGCTCCGAGGACAGGGAGGATGAAAAACTGTTTTTT
TRBV30,TRBJ1-5,NA,NA,CAWGRQGNQPQHF,TGTGCCTGGGGGAGACAGGGCAATCAGCCCCAGCATTTT
TRBV6-6,TRBJ2-7,NA,TRBD1,CASRNKDRGREQYF,TGTGCCAGCAGAAATAAAGACAGGGGTCGCGAGCAGTACTTC
TRBV18,TRBJ2-7,NA,TRBD2,CASSPWGTSGQYEQYF,TGTGCCAGCTCACCATGGGGGACTAGCGGACAGTACGAGCAGTACTTC
TRBV9,TRBJ2-1,NA,TRBD2,CASSVSGTSGAIGEQFF,TGTGCCAGCAGCGTAAGCGGAACTAGCGGGGCGATAGGGGAGCAGTTCTTC
TRBV2,TRBJ2-7,NA,TRBD2,CASSSTSPGSYEQYF,TGTGCCAGCAGTTCGACTAGCCCCGGGTCCTACGAGCAGTACTTC
TRBV7-2,TRBJ1-5,NA,NA,CASSLRGDQPQHF,TGTGCCAGCAGCCTCCGGGGGGATCAGCCCCAGCATTTT
TRBV11-1,TRBJ1-2,NA,TRBD1,CASSTGTGYGYTF,TGTGCCAGCAGCACCGGGACAGGCTATGGCTACACCTTC
TRBV7-8,TRBJ2-3,NA,NA,CASSLSGVKDTQYF,TGTGCCAGCAGCTTATCAGGGGTGAAAGATACGCAGTATTTT
TRBV19,TRBJ2-3,NA,TRBD1,CASSSDRDTQYF,TGTGCCAGTAGTTCGGACAGGGATACGCAGTATTTT
TRBV5-6,TRBJ2-7,NA,NA,CASSYNEGIYEQYF,TGTGCCAGCAGCTACAACGAGGGAATTTACGAGCAGTACTTC
TRBV11-2,TRBJ1-2,NA,TRBD1,CASSPGGLFMDGYTF,TGTGCCAGCAGTCCAGGGGGCTTGTTTATGGATGGCTACACCTTC
TRBV27,TRBJ2-4,few,NA,CASSPILQGETNIQYF,TGTGCCAGCAGTCCCATACTACAGGGTGAGACAAACATTCAGTACTTC
TRBV4-1,TRBJ1-4,once,NA,CASSRPGVTNEKLFF,TGCGCCAGCAGCCGGCCAGGGGTGACGAATGAAAAACTGTTTTTT
TRBV6-1,TRBJ1-5,NA,TRBD1,CASQQGSLTNQPQHF,TGTGCCAGTCAACAGGGGAGTCTGACCAATCAGCCCCAGCATTTT
TRBV6-5,TRBJ2-7,NA,TRBD2,CASTNGLAGDYEQYF,TGTGCCAGCACAAACGGACTAGCGGGGGACTACGAGCAGTACTTC
TRBV6-1,TRBJ1-5,NA,NA,CASSEAGLFPQHF,TGTGCCAGCAGTGAAGCGGGGCTCTTCCCCCAGCATTTT
TRBV6-1,TRBJ2-1,NA,TRBD1,CASSRPGQGAGEQFF,TGTGCCAGCAGTCGTCCGGGACAGGGGGCCGGGGAGCAGTTCTTC
TRBV5-5,TRBJ2-1,NA,TRBD2,CASTIGALAGGSSSYNEQFF,TGTGCCAGCACCATCGGGGCACTAGCGGGGGGCTCTAGCTCCTACAATGAGCAGTTCTTC
TRBV11-3,TRBJ1-1,NA,TRBD1,CASSPSQDRANTEAFF,TGTGCCAGCAGCCCTAGCCAGGACAGGGCGAACACTGAAGCTTTCTTT
TRBV28,TRBJ2-1,NA,NA,CASSSYNEQFF,TGTGCCAGCTCCTCTTACAATGAGCAGTTCTTC
TRBV4-1,TRBJ2-3,NA,TRBD1,CASSQVGGPPTDTQYF,TGCGCCAGCAGCCAAGTAGGGGGCCCCCCCACAGATACGCAGTATTTT
TRBV23-1,TRBJ2-7,NA,TRBD1,CASKHGDREDYEQYF,TGCGCCAGCAAACATGGGGACAGGGAGGACTACGAGCAGTACTTC
TRBV7-3,TRBJ2-2,NA,TRBD1,CASSFRGGSAGELFF,TGTGCCAGCAGCTTCCGAGGGGGCAGTGCCGGGGAGCTGTTTTTT